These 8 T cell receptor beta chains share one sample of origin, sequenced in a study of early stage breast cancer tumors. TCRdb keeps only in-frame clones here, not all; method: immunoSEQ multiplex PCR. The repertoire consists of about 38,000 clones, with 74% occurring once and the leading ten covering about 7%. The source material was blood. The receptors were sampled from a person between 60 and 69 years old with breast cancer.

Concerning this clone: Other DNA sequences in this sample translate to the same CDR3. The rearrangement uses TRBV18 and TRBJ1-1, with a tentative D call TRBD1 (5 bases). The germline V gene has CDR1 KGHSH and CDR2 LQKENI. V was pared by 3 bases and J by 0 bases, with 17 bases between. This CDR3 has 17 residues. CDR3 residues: CASSPSTGRGMNTEAFF. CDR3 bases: TGTGCCAGCTCACCTTCGACGGGAAGGGGCATGAACACTGAAGCTTTCTTT. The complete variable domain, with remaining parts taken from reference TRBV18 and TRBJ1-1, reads NAGVMQNPRHLVRRRGQEARLRCSPMKGHSHVYWYRQLPEEGLKFMVYLQKENIIDESGMPKERFSAEFPKEGPSILRIQQVVRGDSAAYFCASSPSTGRGMNTEAFFGQGTRLTVV.

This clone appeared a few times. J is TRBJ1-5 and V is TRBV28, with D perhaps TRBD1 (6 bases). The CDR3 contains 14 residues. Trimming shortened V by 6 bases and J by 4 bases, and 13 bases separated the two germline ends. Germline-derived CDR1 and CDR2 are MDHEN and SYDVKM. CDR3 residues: CASRLTGSNQPQHF. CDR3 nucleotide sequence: TGTGCCAGCAGATTGACAGGTTCGAATCAGCCCCAGCATTTT.

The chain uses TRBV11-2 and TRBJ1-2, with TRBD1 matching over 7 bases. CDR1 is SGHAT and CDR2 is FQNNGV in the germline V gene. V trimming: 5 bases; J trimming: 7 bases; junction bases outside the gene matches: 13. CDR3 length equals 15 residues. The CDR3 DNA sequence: TGTGCCAGCAGCCCCCCCGACAGGGAGATAGGTGGCTACACCTTC. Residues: CASSPPDREIGGYTF.

CDR3 bases: TGTGCCAGCAGCCGGTACAATGAGCAGTTCTTC. Translation gives CASSRYNEQFF. The gene calls are TRBV27 and TRBJ2-1; D is uncertain. Germline V gene sequence: CDR1 MNHEY, CDR2 SMNVEV (reference sequence). V shed 6 bases and J shed 4 bases, with 4 bases lying between them. There are 11 residues in the CDR3.

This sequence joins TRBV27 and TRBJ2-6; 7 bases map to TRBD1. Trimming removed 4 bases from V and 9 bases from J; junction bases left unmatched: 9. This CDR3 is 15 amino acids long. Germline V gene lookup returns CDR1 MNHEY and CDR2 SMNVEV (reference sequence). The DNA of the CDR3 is TGTGCCAGCAGTTCATACCCCGACAGGGACAACGTCCTGACTTTC. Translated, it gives CASSSYPDRDNVLTF.

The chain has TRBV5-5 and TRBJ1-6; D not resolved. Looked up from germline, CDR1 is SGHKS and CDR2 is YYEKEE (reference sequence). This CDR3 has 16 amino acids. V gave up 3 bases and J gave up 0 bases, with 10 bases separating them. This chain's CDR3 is CASSWSSSSYNSPLHF. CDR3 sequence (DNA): TGTGCCAGCAGCTGGTCGTCGAGCTCCTATAATTCACCCCTCCACTTT.

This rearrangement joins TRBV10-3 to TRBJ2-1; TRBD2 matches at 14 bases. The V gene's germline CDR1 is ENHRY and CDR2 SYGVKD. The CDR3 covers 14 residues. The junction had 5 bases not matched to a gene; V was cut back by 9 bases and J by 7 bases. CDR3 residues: CAMGTSGSTNEQFF. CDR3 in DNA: TGTGCCATGGGGACTAGCGGGAGTACGAATGAGCAGTTCTTC.

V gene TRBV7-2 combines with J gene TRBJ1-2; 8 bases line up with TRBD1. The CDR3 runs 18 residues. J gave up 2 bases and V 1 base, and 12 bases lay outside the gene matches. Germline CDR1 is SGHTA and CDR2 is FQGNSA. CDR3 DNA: TGTGCCAGCAGCTTAGGGGGGTCCGGGACAGGCCCCAACTATGGCTACACCTTC. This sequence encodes CASSLGGSGTGPNYGYTF.